Below, one TCR beta chain is given with its context. Germline lookup yields CDR1 MGHRA and CDR2 YSYEKL. Unmatched junction bases numbered 3, after V lost 3 bases and J lost 6 bases. The CDR3 consists of 15 residues. The method was immunoSEQ multiplex PCR; TCRdb's version includes in-frame clones alone and lacks a portion of them. There are about 28,000 clones in the sample; roughly 87% occur only once, and around 5% lies in the top ten. The sample is drawn from a study of blood T cell repertoires in COVID-19. About the study: COVID-19 samples from acute and convalescent phases originated in the United States, Italy and Spain.

Sequenced input: peripheral blood. The rearrangement uses TRBV4-1 and TRBJ2-2; 11 nucleotides align to TRBD1. The sequence came from a man in his sixties with active COVID-19. For the CDR3, the DNA is TGCGCCAGCAGCCACCGGGGACAGGGGGCCGGGGAGCTGTTTTTT. It encodes CASSHRGQGAGELFF.